This TCR beta chain was captured in a study of blood T cells in healthy people across ages. Study observations and caveats: With unsorted PBMCs, a conclusive comparison of naive versus antigen-experienced cells was not possible.

Alongside a J-beta primer mix, a sample-barcoded 5' primer served in a second PCR lasting roughly 6 to 11 cycles. MiXCR, applied by TCRdb to the 5' RACE reads, yields one record per CDR3 protein. The sample lists about 1 million distinct CDR3 sequences, almost 25% occurring once. Points on this clonotype: Its antigen is currently unknown.

With 4 bases removed from V and 3 bases from J, the gap between germline ends came to 10 bases. The CDR3 has 13 residues. The sample was also linked to a second study, of T cells of mothers and their children. That study adds: The second PCR's M1S primer added sample barcodes and 2-4 random nucleotides. A slight, non-significant increase in overlap was found for related mother-child pairs relative to unrelated pairs.

Sequences were obtained from blood. The TCR originated in a girl aged 2-10 years in good health. This chain joins TRBV12-3 or TRBV12-4 and TRBJ2-7, with D perhaps matching TRBD1 (6 bases). The CDR3 sequence: CASSWTEGYEQYF. DNA for the CDR3: TGTGCCAGCAGTTGGACAGAAGGCTACGAGCAGTACTTC.